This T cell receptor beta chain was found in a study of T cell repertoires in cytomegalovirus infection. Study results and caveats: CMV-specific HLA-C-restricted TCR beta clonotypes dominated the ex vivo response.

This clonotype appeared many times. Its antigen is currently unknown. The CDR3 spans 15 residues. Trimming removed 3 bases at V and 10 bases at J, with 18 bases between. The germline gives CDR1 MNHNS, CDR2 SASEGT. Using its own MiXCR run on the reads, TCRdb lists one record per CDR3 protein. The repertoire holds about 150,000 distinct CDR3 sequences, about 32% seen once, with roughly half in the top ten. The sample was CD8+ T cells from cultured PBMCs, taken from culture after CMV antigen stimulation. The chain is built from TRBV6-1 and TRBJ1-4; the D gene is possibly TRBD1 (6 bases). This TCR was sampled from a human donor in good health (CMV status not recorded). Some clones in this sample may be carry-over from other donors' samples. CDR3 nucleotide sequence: TGTGCCAGCAGTGATCCGGGACAAATTGTCAGAAAACTGTTTTTT. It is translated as CASSDPGQIVRKLFF.